What follows are 22 T cell receptor beta chains derived from one specimen sequenced in a study of T cell repertoires in cytomegalovirus infection. TCRdb analysed the reads with MiXCR anew, one entry per CDR3 protein. The table records some 920,000 distinct CDR3 sequences, approximately 32% of them present only once. These receptors' targets are unknown. The sequencing here drew on cultured CD8+ T cells from PBMCs, taken from culture after CMV antigen stimulation. All receptors come from a human donor in good health (CMV status not recorded). Some clones in this sample may be carry-over from other donors' samples.

This clonotype was seen only a few times. The gene calls are TRBV27 and TRBJ2-1; 8 positions match TRBD1. This CDR3 contains 15 residues. The V and J ends lost 4 bases and 10 bases, in that order; junction bases with no gene match: 12. The germline V gene has CDR1 MNHEY and CDR2 SMNVEV (reference sequence). CDR3 sequence: CASSYQGAVFREQFF. The CDR3 DNA follows: TGTGCCAGCAGTTACCAGGGGGCCGTATTCCGGGAGCAGTTCTTC.

The table lists this clonotype with many counts. The chain has TRBV7-2 and TRBJ1-1; D gene ambiguous. CDR1 is SGHTA and CDR2 is FQGNSA in the germline V gene. CDR3 length: 16 residues. Trimming shortened V by 5 bases and J by 0 bases, and 16 bases separated the two germline ends. CDR3 nucleotides: TGTGCCAGCAGCCCCTTTGGTGGGGAATTGAACACTGAAGCTTTCTTT. Translating gives CASSPFGGELNTEAFF.

The gene calls are TRBV7-9 and TRBJ2-5; 7 bases fit TRBD1. Trimming at V came to 3 bases and at J to 1 base, leaving 5 bases not matched to a gene. CDR1 and CDR2 (germline): SEHNR, FQNEAQ (reference sequence). The CDR3 runs to 15 residues. The CDR3: CASSFGQDIQETQYF. The DNA for the CDR3 is TGTGCCAGCAGCTTCGGACAGGACATCCAAGAGACCCAGTACTTC.

J is TRBJ1-5 and V is TRBV19; D possibly corresponds to TRBD1 (5 bases). The CDR3 consists of 16 residues. CDR1 is LNHDA, CDR2 SQIVND, per germline (reference sequence). Trimming stripped 7 bases from V and 7 bases from J, with 23 bases between. As DNA, the CDR3 is TGTGCCAGTACGCCGGGACGGCAACTCTTTGGACAGCCCCAGCATTTT. This codes for CASTPGRQLFGQPQHF.

The J gene is TRBJ1-2, the V gene TRBV4-1; D gene uncertain. From germline, CDR1 is MGHRA and CDR2 YSYEKL. V lost 6 bases and J lost 0, with 8 bases in between. CDR3 length: 13 residues. The CDR3 sequence: CASSHRANYGYTF. For the CDR3, the DNA is TGCGCCAGCAGTCACAGAGCTAACTATGGCTACACCTTC.

This clonotype was observed a handful of times. This chain connects TRBV2 to TRBJ1-5; the D gene is possibly TRBD1 (6 bases). This CDR3 is built from 16 residues. CDR1 is SNHLY and CDR2 is FYNNEI in the germline V gene. The V and J ends lost 3 bases and 3 bases respectively, with 15 bases between them. The CDR3 sequence: CASSDKAGALNQPQHF. The CDR3 DNA follows: TGTGCCAGCAGTGATAAAGCAGGGGCTCTCAATCAGCCCCAGCATTTT.

The chain recombines TRBV6-5 with TRBJ2-5; 9 bases are a match to TRBD1. The V gene end was trimmed by 3 bases and the J gene end by 4 bases; junction bases not matched to a gene: 6. Germline values: CDR1 MNHEY, CDR2 SVGAGI. The CDR3 is 15 residues long. CDR3 in amino acids: CASSYNTGGLETQYF. CDR3 sequence (DNA): TGTGCCAGCAGTTATAACACAGGGGGCTTAGAGACCCAGTACTTC.

Ten or more counts support this clonotype. The CDR3 region has the DNA TGTGCCAGCAGCCCTGATGGGAGCTGGGGATTACTAGATACGCAGTATTTT. Translated: CASSPDGSWGLLDTQYF. This chain joins TRBV7-2 and TRBJ2-3; possibly TRBD2 for D (5 bases). The CDR3 covers 17 residues. V was cut by 5 bases and J by 5 bases, with 23 bases left in between. The germline V gene has CDR1 SGHTA and CDR2 FQGNSA.

This clonotype was observed at least ten times. The chain has TRBV7-2 and TRBJ2-7; unclear D gene. Germline-derived CDR1 and CDR2 are SGHTA and FQGNSA. The CDR3 extends over 11 amino acids. Trimming stripped 2 bases from V and 7 bases from J, with 6 bases between. CDR3 residues: CASSLQLEQYF. In DNA, the CDR3 is TGTGCCAGCAGCTTACAGCTGGAGCAGTACTTC.

This chain uses TRBV2 with TRBJ2-2, with TRBD2 matching over 10 bases. This CDR3 has 18 residues. Looked up from germline, CDR1 is SNHLY and CDR2 is FYNNEI. The CDR3 protein is CALLLTSGSSRSTGELFF. The CDR3 DNA reads as TGTGCACTCCTCTTGACTAGCGGGTCCTCCAGGAGCACCGGGGAGCTGTTTTTT.

Many counts were recorded for this clonotype. The J gene is TRBJ2-3, the V gene TRBV7-6; 7 bases are shared with TRBD2. From germline, CDR1 is SGHVS and CDR2 FNYEAQ. This CDR3 is built from 18 residues. Trimming took 1 base from V and 0 from J; bases not matched to a gene: 10. The chain's CDR3 is CASSLVSGLRPSTDTQYF. CDR3 DNA sequence: TGTGCCAGCAGCTTAGTTAGCGGGCTCCGACCTAGCACAGATACGCAGTATTTT.

The chain employs TRBV4-1 and TRBJ2-4; D may match TRBD1 or TRBD2 (6 bases each). This CDR3 spans 18 amino acids. The V end was cut by 2 bases, the J end by 0 bases, with 17 bases between. Germline loops: CDR1 MGHRA, CDR2 YSYEKL. The CDR3, as DNA: TGCGCCAGCAGCCAAAGTCCTCCGGGGGCGTTAGCCAAAAACATTCAGTACTTC. It is translated as CASSQSPPGALAKNIQYF.

The chain recombines TRBV27 with TRBJ2-7; 8 bases line up with TRBD1. The length of the CDR3 is 15 residues. V lost 6 bases and J lost 3; bases outside the gene matches: 10. Germline V lookup: CDR1 MNHEY, CDR2 SMNVEV (reference sequence). The CDR3, as DNA: TGTGCCAGCAGCTATGGGACAGGCAGTTTCTACGAGCAGTACTTC. Translating gives CASSYGTGSFYEQYF.

V and J are TRBV10-3 and TRBJ2-7; 10 bases align to TRBD1. This CDR3 has 16 amino acids. Germline CDR1 and CDR2: ENHRY and SYGVKD. The ends lost 10 bases at V and 1 base at J; junction bases unmatched: 13. CDR3 sequence reads: CATDTGDRGRSYEQYV. CDR3 in DNA: TGTGCCACCGATACGGGGGACAGGGGTCGGTCCTACGAGCAGTACGTC.

This chain links TRBV6-8 with TRBJ2-7, with a weak D call TRBD2 (5 bases). The CDR3 is made up of 14 amino acids. Per germline, CDR1 MNHGY and CDR2 SAAAGT. The germline V and J ends were trimmed by 2 bases and 5 bases, with 13 bases remaining between them. CDR3 nucleotides: TGTGCCAGCAGTTACCGGGGAGCCCCCAACGAGCAGTACTTC. Residues: CASSYRGAPNEQYF.

This clonotype was observed a handful of times. The chain carries TRBV4-2 and TRBJ2-7; D ambiguous. V was pared by 1 base and J by 0 bases, with 7 bases between. CDR1 and CDR2 (germline): LGHNA, YNFKEQ. This CDR3 contains 14 residues. CDR3 nucleotide sequence: TGTGCCAGCAGCCAAGGGGCTAACTCCTACGAGCAGTACGTC. Protein product: CASSQGANSYEQYV.

The chain couples TRBV5-5 to TRBJ2-1; TRBD1 is a possible D gene (6 bases). The CDR3 is 15 amino acids. Looked up from germline, CDR1 is SGHKS and CDR2 is YYEKEE (reference sequence). The V gene lost 1 base and the J gene lost 2 bases, with 10 bases spanning the gap. This CDR3 is CASSLRGTTYNEQFF. CDR3 nucleotides: TGTGCCAGCAGCTTGAGGGGGACCACCTACAATGAGCAGTTCTTC.

In this sample, this clonotype turned up many times. The CDR3 DNA reads as TGTGCCAGCAGCTTATGGTTGGGAGACGAGCAGTACGTC. Translating gives CASSLWLGDEQYV. J is TRBJ2-7 and V is TRBV7-2; a weak D match, TRBD2 (5 bases). Germline V gives CDR1 SGHTA, CDR2 FQGNSA. Trimming took off 2 bases at V and 5 bases at J, with 10 bases between the two ends. CDR3 length: 13 residues.

The chain is built from TRBV20-1 and TRBJ2-6; D not certain. Germline V gene data show CDR1 as DFQATT and CDR2 as SNEGSKA (reference sequence). Trimming stripped 0 bases from V and 4 bases from J, with 10 bases between. The CDR3 extends over 15 amino acids. Here the CDR3 reads CSARDFMGGANVLTF. In DNA, the CDR3 is TGCAGTGCTAGAGATTTTATGGGCGGGGCCAACGTCCTGACTTTC.

This clonotype was recorded a few times. The CDR3 sequence: CASQESNQPQHF. CDR3 in DNA: TGTGCCAGTCAGGAAAGCAATCAGCCCCAGCATTTT. This chain connects TRBV19 to TRBJ1-5; D uncertain. Trimming stripped 8 bases from V and 1 base from J, with 6 bases between. CDR1 is LNHDA, CDR2 SQIVND, per germline (reference sequence). The CDR3 sequence is 12 residues long.

This chain links TRBV27 with TRBJ1-6, with 7 bases that match TRBD1. Germline V gene data show CDR1 as MNHEY and CDR2 as SMNVEV (reference sequence). The CDR3 loop spans 16 amino acids. The trim removed 5 bases at V and 5 bases at J, leaving 9 bases unmatched. The CDR3 bases are TGTGCCAGCAGTGCAAGCCCCCAGGGGGATAATTCACCCCTCCACTTT. It yields the protein CASSASPQGDNSPLHF.

This clonotype has ten or more counts. The chain employs TRBV7-8 and TRBJ2-7; D is ambiguous. Per germline, CDR1 SGHVS and CDR2 FQNEAQ. CDR3 length: 14 residues. Trimming left V 4 bases short and J 0 bases short, with 10 bases between. The CDR3 loop is CASSSKKVSYEQYV. Written as DNA, the CDR3 is TGTGCCAGCAGCTCTAAAAAGGTCTCCTACGAGCAGTACGTC.